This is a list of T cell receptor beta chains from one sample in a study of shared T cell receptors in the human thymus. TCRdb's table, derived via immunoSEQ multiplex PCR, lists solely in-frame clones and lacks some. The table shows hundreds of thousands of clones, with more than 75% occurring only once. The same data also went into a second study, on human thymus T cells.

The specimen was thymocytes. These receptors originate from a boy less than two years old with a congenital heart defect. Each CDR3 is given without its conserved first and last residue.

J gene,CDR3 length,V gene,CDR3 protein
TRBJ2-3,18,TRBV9,ASSPRAGTSGRYSTDTQY
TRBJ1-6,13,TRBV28,ASSEGGEVNSPLH
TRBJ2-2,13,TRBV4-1,ASSQGAGNTGELF
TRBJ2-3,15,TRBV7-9,ASSQWTSGDVTDTQY
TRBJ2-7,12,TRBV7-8,ASSSLLASYEQY
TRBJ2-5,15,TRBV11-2,ASSLAGVAGIQETQY
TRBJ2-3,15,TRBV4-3,ASSQETSVRSTDTQY
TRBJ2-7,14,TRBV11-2,ASSPGTSGRSYEQY
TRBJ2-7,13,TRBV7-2,ASSLILAGDHEQY
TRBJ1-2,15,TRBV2,ASSEPGAGNPGYGYT
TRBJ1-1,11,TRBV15,ATSRPVNTEAF
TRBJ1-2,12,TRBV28,ASSLLDRGYGYT
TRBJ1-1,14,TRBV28,ASSTIQGEVNTEAF
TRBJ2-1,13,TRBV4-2,ASSQEGLAGGPRF
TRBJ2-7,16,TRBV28,ASSLALTGTSGSYEQY
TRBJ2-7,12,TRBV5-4,ASSYPQGWDEQY
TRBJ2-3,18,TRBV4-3,ASSQVPVHKAGGPTDTQY
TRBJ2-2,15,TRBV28,ASTRTGTSGSTGELF
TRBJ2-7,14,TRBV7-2,ASSPYGGAIPYEQY
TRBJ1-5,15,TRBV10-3,AISEIFTDGNNQPQH
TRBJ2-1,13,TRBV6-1,ASSEGTSGHNEQF
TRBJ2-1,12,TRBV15,ATILAGGKNEQF
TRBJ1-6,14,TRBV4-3,ASSQDRTAYNSPLH
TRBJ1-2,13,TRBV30,AWGDTGQGIYGYT
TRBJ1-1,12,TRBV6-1,ASSEGQMNTEAF